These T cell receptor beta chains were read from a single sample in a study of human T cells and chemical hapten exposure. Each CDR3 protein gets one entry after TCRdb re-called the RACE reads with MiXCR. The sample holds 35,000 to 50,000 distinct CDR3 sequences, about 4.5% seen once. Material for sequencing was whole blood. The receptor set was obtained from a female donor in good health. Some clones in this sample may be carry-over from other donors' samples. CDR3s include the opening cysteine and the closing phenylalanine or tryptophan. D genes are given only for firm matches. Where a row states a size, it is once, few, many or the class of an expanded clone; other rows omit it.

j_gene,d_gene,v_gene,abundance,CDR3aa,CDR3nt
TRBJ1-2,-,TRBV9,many,CASSATRGREGYTF,TGTGCCAGCAGCGCAACGCGGGGGCGAGAGGGCTACACCTTC
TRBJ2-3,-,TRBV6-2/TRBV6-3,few,CASLLAQSTDTQYF,TGTGCCAGCCTTTTAGCGCAAAGCACAGATACGCAGTATTTT
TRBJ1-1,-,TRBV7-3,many,CASRGGMNTEAFF,TGTGCCAGCAGAGGGGGGATGAACACTGAAGCTTTCTTT
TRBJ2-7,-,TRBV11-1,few,CASSHGKVESPGVQYF,TGTGCCAGCAGCCACGGGAAGGTCGAATCCCCCGGGGTGCAGTACTTC
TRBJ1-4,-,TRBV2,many,CASSALSGLATNEKLFF,TGTGCCAGCAGTGCCTTGAGTGGCTTAGCAACTAATGAAAAACTGTTTTTT
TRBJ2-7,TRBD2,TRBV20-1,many,CSARDLTSGPSYEQYF,TGCAGTGCTAGAGACCTGACTAGCGGACCCTCCTACGAGCAGTACTTC
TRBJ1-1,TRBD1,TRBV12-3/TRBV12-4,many,CASSRDSYTEAFF,TGTGCCAGCAGCCGGGACAGCTACACTGAAGCTTTCTTT
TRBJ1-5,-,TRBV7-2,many,CASTIPGALNQPQHF,TGTGCCAGCACCATCCCGGGGGCATTGAATCAGCCCCAGCATTTT
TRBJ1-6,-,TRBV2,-,CASSAGTLSISYNSPLHF,TGTGCCAGCAGTGCCGGCACACTCTCAATATCCTATAATTCACCCCTCCACTTT
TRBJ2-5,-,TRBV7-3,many,CASSLSGSAQETQYF,TGTGCCAGCAGCTTATCCGGGTCAGCACAAGAGACCCAGTACTTC
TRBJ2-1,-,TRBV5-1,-,CASSFDAGPTSYNEQFF,TGCGCCAGCAGCTTTGATGCGGGGCCAACCTCCTACAATGAGCAGTTCTTC
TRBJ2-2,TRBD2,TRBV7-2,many,CASSPRTSLTTGELFF,TGTGCCAGCAGCCCCCGGACTAGTCTGACCACCGGGGAGCTGTTTTTT
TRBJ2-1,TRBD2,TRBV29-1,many,CSSSGGTSTLNEQFF,TGCAGCTCTAGCGGGGGGACATCGACTTTGAATGAGCAGTTCTTC
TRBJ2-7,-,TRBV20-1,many,CSARAWQGNEQYF,TGCAGTGCTAGAGCTTGGCAGGGGAACGAGCAGTACTTC
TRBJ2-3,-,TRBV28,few,CASRFTLDTQYF,TGTGCCAGCAGGTTCACATTAGATACGCAGTATTTT
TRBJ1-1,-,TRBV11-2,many,CASSIDRGGNTEAFF,TGTGCCAGCAGCATAGATAGGGGCGGGAACACTGAAGCTTTCTTT
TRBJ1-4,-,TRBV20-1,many,CSAYSATNEKLFF,TGCAGTGCTTACAGCGCAACTAATGAAAAACTGTTTTTT
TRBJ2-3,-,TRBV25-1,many,CASSESPGRPTDTQYF,TGTGCCAGCAGTGAATCCCCGGGCCGCCCCACAGATACGCAGTATTTT
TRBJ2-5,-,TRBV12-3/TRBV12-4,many,CASSRNDRGGETQYF,TGTGCCAGCAGCCGAAACGACAGGGGAGGGGAGACCCAGTACTTC
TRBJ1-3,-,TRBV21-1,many,CASSKDTGGSGNTIYF,TGTGCCAGCAGCAAAGATACAGGGGGATCCGGAAACACCATATATTTT
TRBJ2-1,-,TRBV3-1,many,CASSQVRDLQSNMYEQFF,TGTGCCAGCAGCCAAGTGAGGGACCTACAGAGCAATATGTATGAGCAGTTCTTC
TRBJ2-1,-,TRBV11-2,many,CASSSRLRSRNNEQFF,TGTGCCAGCAGCTCTCGACTTAGATCGAGGAACAATGAGCAGTTCTTC
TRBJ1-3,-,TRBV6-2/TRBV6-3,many,CASSYSTSGNTIYF,TGTGCCAGCAGTTACTCAACCTCTGGAAACACCATATATTTT
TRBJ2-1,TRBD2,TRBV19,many,CASSIDAGRSLSYNEQFF,TGTGCCAGTAGTATAGACGCCGGGAGGTCGCTATCCTACAATGAGCAGTTCTTC
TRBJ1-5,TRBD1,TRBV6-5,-,CASSSGGGSQHF,TGTGCCAGCAGTTCAGGGGGGGGATCCCAGCATTTT
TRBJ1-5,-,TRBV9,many,CASSVEGFQPQHF,TGTGCCAGCAGCGTAGAAGGGTTTCAGCCCCAGCATTTT
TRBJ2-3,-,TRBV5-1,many,CASSPGGTSTDTQYF,TGCGCCAGCAGCCCTGGGGGGACCAGCACAGATACGCAGTATTTT
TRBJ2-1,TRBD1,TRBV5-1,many,CASTLGGTGEHNEQFF,TGCGCCAGCACCTTAGGGGGGACAGGGGAACACAATGAGCAGTTCTTC
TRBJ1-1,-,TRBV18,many,CASSPQGRNTEAFF,TGTGCCAGCTCACCACAGGGACGGAACACTGAAGCTTTCTTT
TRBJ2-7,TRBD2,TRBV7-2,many,CASSLRFGGGTYEQYF,TGTGCCAGCAGCTTAAGGTTTGGCGGGGGAACCTACGAGCAGTACTTC
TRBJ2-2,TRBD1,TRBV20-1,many,CSASGTGDTGELFF,TGCAGTGCGAGTGGGACAGGGGACACCGGGGAGCTGTTTTTT
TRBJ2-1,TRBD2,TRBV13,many,CASSSRFAGGPIENEQFF,TGTGCCAGCAGCTCCCGTTTTGCGGGGGGGCCGATCGAAAATGAGCAGTTCTTC
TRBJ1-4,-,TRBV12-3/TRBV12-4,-,CASSLGGEATNEKLFF,TGTGCCAGCAGTTTGGGGGGGGAAGCAACTAATGAAAAACTGTTTTTT
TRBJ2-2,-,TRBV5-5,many,CASAVERRGTGELFF,TGTGCCAGCGCCGTTGAGCGCCGTGGGACCGGGGAGCTGTTTTTT
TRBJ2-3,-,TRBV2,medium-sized,CASRRASDTQYF,TGTGCCAGCAGAAGGGCCTCGGATACGCAGTATTTT
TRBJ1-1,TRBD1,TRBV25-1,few,CASSESARGLGTEAFF,TGTGCCAGCAGTGAATCAGCTAGGGGGCTGGGCACTGAAGCTTTCTTT
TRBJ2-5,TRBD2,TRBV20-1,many,CSALTSGEQETQYF,TGCAGTGCACTGACTAGCGGAGAGCAAGAGACCCAGTACTTC
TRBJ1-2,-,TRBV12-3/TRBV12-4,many,CASTLILDRDYGYTF,TGTGCCAGCACCCTTATATTGGACCGAGACTATGGCTACACCTTC
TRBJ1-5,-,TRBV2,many,CASSEQGFDQPQHF,TGTGCCAGCAGTGAACAGGGTTTCGATCAGCCCCAGCATTTT
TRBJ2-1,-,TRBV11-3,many,CASSLGEKEGLVEQFF,TGTGCCAGCAGCTTAGGGGAGAAGGAGGGTTTGGTTGAGCAGTTCTTC
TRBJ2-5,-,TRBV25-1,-,CASSVEQETQYF,TGTGCCAGCAGTGTAGAGCAAGAGACCCAGTACTTC
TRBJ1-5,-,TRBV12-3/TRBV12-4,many,CASSLATGLQPQHF,TGTGCCAGCAGTTTAGCCACAGGTCTCCAGCCCCAGCATTTT
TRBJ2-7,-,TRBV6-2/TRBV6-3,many,CASSRVDEQYF,TGTGCCAGCAGTAGGGTGGACGAGCAGTACTTC
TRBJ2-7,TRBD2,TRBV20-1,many,CSAEALITTSGTSWQYF,TGCAGTGCTGAAGCCCTGATAACAACTAGCGGGACCAGTTGGCAGTACTTC
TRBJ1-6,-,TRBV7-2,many,CASSSQGRRSPLHF,TGTGCCAGCAGCTCCCAGGGTCGACGGTCACCCCTCCACTTT
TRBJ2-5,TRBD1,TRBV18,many,CASSRSDRRQETQYF,TGTGCCAGCTCACGATCGGACAGGCGGCAAGAGACCCAGTACTTC
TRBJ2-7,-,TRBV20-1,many,CSARKGGGIYEQYF,TGCAGTGCCAGGAAGGGGGGGGGTATCTACGAGCAGTACTTC
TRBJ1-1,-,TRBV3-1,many,CASSQREVGTEAFF,TGTGCCAGCAGCCAACGGGAAGTGGGCACTGAAGCTTTCTTT
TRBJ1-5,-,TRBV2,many,CASSGRVDGNQPQHF,TGTGCCAGCAGTGGTCGAGTAGATGGCAATCAGCCCCAGCATTTT
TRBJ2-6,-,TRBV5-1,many,CASSWNAGSAGANVLTF,TGCGCCAGCAGCTGGAATGCGGGTTCGGCTGGGGCCAACGTCCTGACTTTC
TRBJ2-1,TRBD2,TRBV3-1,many,CASSQDGGAYNEQFF,TGTGCCAGCAGCCAAGACGGGGGGGCTTACAATGAGCAGTTCTTC
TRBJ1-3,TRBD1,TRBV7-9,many,CAGTLADRGPGNTIYF,TGTGCCGGAACCCTTGCAGACAGGGGGCCCGGAAACACCATATATTTT
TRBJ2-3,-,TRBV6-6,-,CASSYYRDPTGPDTQYF,TGTGCCAGCAGTTACTACCGGGACCCCACGGGCCCAGATACGCAGTATTTT
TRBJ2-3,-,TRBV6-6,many,CASSPGTSQYF,TGTGCCAGCAGCCCCGGGACTTCGCAGTATTTT
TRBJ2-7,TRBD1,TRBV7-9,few,CASSHDRGYEQYF,TGTGCCAGCAGCCATGACAGGGGATACGAGCAGTACTTC
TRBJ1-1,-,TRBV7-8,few,CASSLGAGEAFF,TGTGCCAGCAGCTTAGGTGCAGGGGAAGCTTTCTTT
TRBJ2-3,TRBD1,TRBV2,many,CASSPGQGARDTQYF,TGTGCCAGCAGCCCGGGACAGGGGGCGCGGGATACGCAGTATTTT